Presented here are 28 T cell receptor beta chains from one specimen sequenced in a study of blood T cell repertoires in COVID-19. Some clones are missing from TCRdb's copy, which holds only in-frame ones; the method was immunoSEQ multiplex PCR. This sample has approximately 300,000 clones, with roughly 90% found just once. The sequencing input was PBMCs or T cells enriched from blood (not recorded which). The receptors shown here come from a woman in her late teens or twenties with acute COVID-19.

The chain carries TRBV19 and TRBJ2-3, with D perhaps TRBD2 (7 bases). The CDR3 extends over 16 amino acids. Trimming left V 7 bases short and J 2 bases short, with 19 bases between. From germline, CDR1 is LNHDA and CDR2 SQIVND (reference sequence). CDR3 sequence reads: CASTLRGGAVTDTQYF. The DNA of the CDR3 is TGTGCCAGTACCCTAAGAGGGGGGGCAGTCACAGATACGCAGTATTTT.

V and J are TRBV4-1 and TRBJ1-1; D ambiguous. The V end lost 3 bases, the J end lost 3 bases, and 8 bases lay between the germline ends. The CDR3 runs 13 residues. Germline loops: CDR1 MGHRA, CDR2 YSYEKL. This CDR3 reads CASSQERDTEAFF. The CDR3 DNA sequence: TGCGCCAGCAGCCAGGAGAGGGACACTGAAGCTTTCTTT.

The rearrangement uses TRBV5-4 and TRBJ1-1; D is ambiguous. The V end was cut by 9 bases, the J end by 3 bases, with 18 bases between. There are 14 residues in the CDR3. Germline V gene lookup returns CDR1 SGHNT and CDR2 YYREEE (reference sequence). The CDR3 bases are TGTGCCACCACAATGGGTTTCGGGGACACTGAAGCTTTCTTT. Protein product: CATTMGFGDTEAFF.

The chain uses TRBV15 and TRBJ2-6, with 8 bases that match TRBD1. The CDR3 length is 18 residues. Trimming at V came to 3 bases and at J to 0 bases, leaving 7 bases not matched to a gene. Germline CDR1 reads LNHNV; CDR2 reads YYDKDF (reference sequence). CDR3 nucleotides: TGTGCCACCAGCAGCCCGGGACAGGATAGCTCTGGGGCCAACGTCCTGACTTTC. This translates into CATSSPGQDSSGANVLTF.

The chain recombines TRBV15 with TRBJ2-7; tentatively, D is TRBD1 (5 bases). The CDR3 length is 14 residues. From germline, CDR1 is LNHNV and CDR2 YYDKDF (reference sequence). V shed 3 bases and J shed 6 bases, with 15 bases lying between them. The CDR3 spells CATSSMGRGSEQYF. CDR3 nucleotide sequence: TGTGCCACCAGCAGTATGGGGCGTGGTTCCGAGCAGTACTTC.

The V gene is TRBV4-1, the J gene TRBJ1-5, with a possible D match to TRBD1 (5 bases). This CDR3 has 15 residues. The V gene's germline CDR1 is MGHRA and CDR2 YSYEKL. Deletions cut 1 base from V and 5 bases from J, with 12 bases between. The DNA of the CDR3 is TGCGCCAGCAGCCAAGGCGCGGACACCCATCAGCCCCAGCATTTT. Its protein is CASSQGADTHQPQHF.

This chain connects TRBV5-1 to TRBJ1-2; 11 bases agree with TRBD1. The CDR3 totals 15 residues. Trimming cost V 5 bases and J 3 bases; bases outside gene matches: 6. Germline CDR1 is SGHRS and CDR2 is YFSETQ. The CDR3 DNA reads as TGCGCCAGCAGTCCCGGGACAGGGGGGCACTATGGCTACACCTTC. This translates into CASSPGTGGHYGYTF. Full variable domain (outside the CDR3, taken from reference TRBV5-1 and TRBJ1-2): KAGVTQTPRYLIKTRGQQVTLSCSPISGHRSVSWYQQTPGQGLQFLFEYFSETQRNKGNFPGRFSGRQFSNSRSEMNVSTLELGDSALYLCASSPGTGGHYGYTFGSGTRLTVV.

The rearrangement uses TRBV28 and TRBJ2-7, with 8 positions matching TRBD2. The CDR3 spans 14 residues. CDR1 and CDR2 (germline): MDHEN, SYDVKM. V gave up 6 bases and J gave up 3 bases; unmatched junction bases: 7. The CDR3 here is CASRLAGQFYEQYF. DNA for the CDR3: TGTGCCAGCAGGTTAGCGGGGCAATTCTACGAGCAGTACTTC.

The V gene is TRBV2, the J gene TRBJ2-5; 10 bases map to TRBD2. The CDR3 totals 16 residues. After removal of 7 bases from V and 2 bases from J, the junction contained 10 bases not matched to a gene. Germline assignment: CDR1 SNHLY and CDR2 FYNNEI. CDR3 DNA sequence: TGTGCCAGCAAGCGAGGGAGCGGGAGGGGGCAAGAGACCCAGTACTTC. Translation: CASKRGSGRGQETQYF.

J is TRBJ2-1 and V is TRBV5-1; TRBD2 matches at 7 bases. J was trimmed by 4 bases and V by 1 base; bases with no gene match: 8. CDR3 length: 16 amino acids. CDR1 and CDR2 from the germline V gene are SGHRS and YFSETQ. This CDR3 reads CASSLKAGVAYNEQFF. DNA for the CDR3: TGCGCCAGCAGCTTGAAGGCGGGAGTGGCTTACAATGAGCAGTTCTTC. The whole variable domain, remainder taken from reference TRBV5-1 and TRBJ2-1, is KAGVTQTPRYLIKTRGQQVTLSCSPISGHRSVSWYQQTPGQGLQFLFEYFSETQRNKGNFPGRFSGRQFSNSRSEMNVSTLELGDSALYLCASSLKAGVAYNEQFFGPGTRLTVL.

The rearrangement uses TRBV5-6 and TRBJ1-2; D not resolved. CDR3 length: 11 amino acids. V lost 7 bases and J lost 6, with 10 bases in between. Germline CDR1 and CDR2: SGHDT and YYEEEE. CDR3 sequence reads: CASGEEDGYTF. The DNA for the CDR3 is TGTGCCAGCGGGGAGGAGGATGGCTACACCTTC.

The chain joins TRBV19 to TRBJ2-7; 9 bases align to TRBD2. The V gene's germline CDR1 is LNHDA and CDR2 SQIVND (reference sequence). Trimming took 8 bases from V and 7 from J; bases not matched to a gene: 12. This CDR3 contains 14 residues. The CDR3 DNA reads as TGTGCCAGTCGACTAGCGGAGGGGTTAGGGGAGCAGTACTTC. The encoded protein is CASRLAEGLGEQYF.

This clone was observed once. V is TRBV5-5 and J is TRBJ1-1, with D possibly matching TRBD1 (5 bases). This CDR3 region has 13 residues. V was cut by 4 bases and J by 8 bases, with 15 bases left in between. Germline loops: CDR1 SGHKS, CDR2 YYEKEE (reference sequence). The CDR3 reads CASSHGGALEAFF. In DNA, the CDR3 is TGTGCCAGCAGCCACGGAGGGGCCCTGGAAGCTTTCTTT.

The chain couples TRBV11-2 to TRBJ2-3; 11 bases align to TRBD2. The V and J ends lost 1 base and 8 bases, in that order; junction bases with no gene match: 8. Germline V gene lookup returns CDR1 SGHAT and CDR2 FQNNGV. The CDR3 has 16 residues. Here the CDR3 DNA reads TGTGCCAGCAGCTTAGGGAAGACTAGCGGGACTCTTACGCAGTATTTT. Protein: CASSLGKTSGTLTQYF.

The genes are TRBV27 and TRBJ2-5; 8 bases line up with TRBD2. Germline V gene lookup returns CDR1 MNHEY and CDR2 SMNVEV (reference sequence). Trimming at V came to 4 bases and at J to 2 bases, leaving 6 bases not matched to a gene. The length of the CDR3 is 15 residues. CDR3 region: CASSSILAAQETQYF. The CDR3 DNA follows: TGTGCCAGCAGTTCCATACTAGCGGCTCAAGAGACCCAGTACTTC.

The chain joins TRBV5-1 to TRBJ1-1; 10 bases map to TRBD1. The CDR3 consists of 16 residues. V was clipped by 4 bases and J by 1 base; unmatched bases: 7. CDR1 is SGHRS and CDR2 is YFSETQ in the germline V gene. The CDR3 region has the DNA TGCGCCAGCAGCATCGCCGGGACAGGGGCGAACACTGAAGCTTTCTTT. It encodes CASSIAGTGANTEAFF.

A single count supports this clone. The V call is TRBV3-1 (or the pseudogene TRBV3-2), the J call TRBJ2-7, with 8 positions matching TRBD1. CDR3 length: 15 amino acids. Germline loops: CDR1 LGHDT, CDR2 YNNKEL (reference sequence). Germline trimming cut 4 bases from V and 5 bases from J; bases unmatched to any gene: 10. Here the CDR3 DNA reads TGTGCCAGCAGCCTAGAAGGACAGGGAGAGGACGAGCAGTACTTC. It codes for CASSLEGQGEDEQYF.

This chain uses TRBV15 with TRBJ1-3; 9 bases fit TRBD1. J gave up 7 bases and V 5 bases, and 12 bases lay outside the gene matches. The CDR3 consists of 16 residues. From germline, CDR1 is LNHNV and CDR2 YYDKDF (reference sequence). The CDR3 sequence is CATSARDREQGNTIYF. In nucleotides, the CDR3 is TGTGCCACCAGCGCCAGGGACAGGGAGCAAGGGAACACCATATATTTT. The whole variable domain, filled in from reference TRBV15 and TRBJ1-3, reads DAMVIQNPRYQVTQFGKPVTLSCSQTLNHNVMYWYQQKSSQAPKLLFHYYDKDFNNEADTPDNFQSRRPNTSFCFLDIRSPGLGDTAMYLCATSARDREQGNTIYFGEGSWLTVV.

The chain combines TRBV28 with TRBJ2-1; 8 positions agree with TRBD2. Germline V CDR1 and CDR2: MDHEN, SYDVKM. Trimming removed 7 bases from V and 1 base from J; junction bases left unmatched: 12. The CDR3 covers 17 residues. The chain's CDR3 is CASTRSGSGASYNEQFF. The CDR3 nucleotides read TGTGCCAGCACTCGAAGTGGTAGCGGGGCATCCTACAATGAGCAGTTCTTC.

The rearrangement uses TRBV21-1 and TRBJ2-7; the D segment call TRBD1 is taken from the table without a DNA check. TRBV21-1 is noted as a pseudogene. The CDR3 has 16 amino acids. As DNA, the CDR3 is TGTGCCAGCAGCAAGGTCCGGGACAGGGGGCGATGGGAGCAGTACTTC. Translation gives CASSKVRDRGRWEQYF.

The J gene is TRBJ2-5, the V gene TRBV5-1; 7 nucleotides align to TRBD2. This CDR3 region has 14 residues. J lost 2 bases, V lost 2 bases, and 3 bases had no gene match. Germline values: CDR1 SGHRS, CDR2 YFSETQ. The DNA of the CDR3 is TGCGCCAGCAGCTTAACCGGGAGGCAAGAGACCCAGTACTTC. It specifies CASSLTGRQETQYF.

The chain recombines TRBV2 with TRBJ1-2; 11 positions match TRBD1. The germline V gene encodes CDR1 SNHLY and CDR2 FYNNEI. The V gene end was trimmed by 4 bases and the J gene end by 1 base; junction bases not matched to a gene: 2. There are 15 residues in the CDR3. The CDR3 protein is CASSGDRGFNYGYTF. CDR3 sequence (DNA): TGTGCCAGCAGTGGGGACAGGGGGTTTAACTATGGCTACACCTTC.

This clone was seen only once. The rearrangement uses TRBV2 and TRBJ2-7; a possible D gene is TRBD1 (6 bases). The germline gives CDR1 SNHLY, CDR2 FYNNEI. Trimming removed 6 bases at V and 3 bases at J, with 21 bases between. The CDR3 loop spans 16 amino acids. The CDR3 nucleotides read TGTGCCAGCAGCCCCTCGACAGGACCAATGAACTACGAGCAGTACTTC. Amino acids: CASSPSTGPMNYEQYF.

CDR3 in DNA: TGTGCCAGCCAGAGGACAGGGCAGAGCACTGAAGCTTTCTTT. Residues: CASQRTGQSTEAFF. The rearrangement joins TRBV21-1 to TRBJ1-1; TRBD1, as called in the table, went unchecked against the DNA. TRBV21-1 is shown as a pseudogene. CDR3 length: 14 residues.

The chain has TRBV28 and TRBJ2-3; 7 bases fit TRBD2. This CDR3 has 16 amino acids. CDR1 and CDR2 from the germline V gene are MDHEN and SYDVKM. V gave up 4 bases and J gave up 2 bases; unmatched junction bases: 9. The DNA of the CDR3 is TGTGCCAGCAGTTCCCAGGGAGCGGGGTCCACAGATACGCAGTATTTT. It yields the protein CASSSQGAGSTDTQYF.

The V call is TRBV5-1, the J call TRBJ1-3; D is perhaps TRBD1 (5 bases). V was shortened by 4 bases and J by 3 bases, with 14 bases between the two germline ends. CDR1 and CDR2 from the germline V gene are SGHRS and YFSETQ. The CDR3 runs to 15 residues. CDR3 sequence reads: CASSPDQGGGNTIYF. DNA of the CDR3: TGCGCCAGCAGCCCCGACCAGGGAGGTGGAAACACCATATATTTT.

The chain is built from TRBV27 and TRBJ1-5, with D perhaps matching TRBD1 (6 bases). Germline CDR1 reads MNHEY; CDR2 reads SMNVEV (reference sequence). Trimming left V 1 base short and J 1 base short, with 20 bases between. This CDR3 has 19 amino acids. CDR3 in amino acids: CASSLYATGRLTSNQPQHF. CDR3 coding DNA: TGTGCCAGCAGTTTATACGCTACAGGGCGTCTTACAAGCAATCAGCCCCAGCATTTT.

This clone was observed once. The J gene is TRBJ2-1, the V gene TRBV27; D unclear. Trimming took 3 bases from V and 10 from J, leaving 16 bases between them. CDR1 is MNHEY and CDR2 is SMNVEV in the germline V gene (reference sequence). The CDR3 is 14 amino acids. Here the CDR3 reads CASSFSSRVLEQFF. The CDR3 region has the DNA TGTGCCAGCAGTTTCTCTTCCCGAGTCTTGGAGCAGTTCTTC.